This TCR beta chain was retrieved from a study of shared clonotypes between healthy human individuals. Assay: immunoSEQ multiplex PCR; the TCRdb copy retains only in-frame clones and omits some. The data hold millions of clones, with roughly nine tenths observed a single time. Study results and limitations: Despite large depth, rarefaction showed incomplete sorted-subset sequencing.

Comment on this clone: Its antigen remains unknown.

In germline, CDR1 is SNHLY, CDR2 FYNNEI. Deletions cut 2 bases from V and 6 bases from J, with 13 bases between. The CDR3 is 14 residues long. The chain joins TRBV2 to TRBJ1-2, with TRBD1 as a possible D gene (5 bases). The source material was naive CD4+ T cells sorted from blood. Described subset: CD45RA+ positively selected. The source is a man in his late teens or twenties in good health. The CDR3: CASSEYVRGDGYTF. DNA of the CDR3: TGTGCCAGCAGTGAATACGTAAGAGGGGATGGCTACACCTTC. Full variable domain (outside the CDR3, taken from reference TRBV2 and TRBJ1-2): EPEVTQTPSHQVTQMGQEVILRCVPISNHLYFYWYRQILGQKVEFLVSFYNNEISEKSEIFDDQFSVERPDGSNFTLKIRSTKLEDSAMYFCASSEYVRGDGYTFGSGTRLTVV.